The rows below give T cell receptor beta chains drawn from one sample of a study of blood T cell repertoires in COVID-19. TCRdb's copy holds only in-frame clones and misses some; the assay was immunoSEQ multiplex PCR. The table shows about 320,000 clones, with around nine tenths occurring only once. Sequences were obtained from PBMCs or T cells enriched from blood (not recorded which). All receptors derive from a woman in her 30s who had been exposed to COVID-19. Both conserved end residues are part of each CDR3. D genes are given only for firm matches. Size tells how often a clone was seen (once, few, many) or the class of an expanded clone, and some rows leave it out.

v_call,cdr3_length,d_call,clone_size,j_call,cdr3_nt,cdr3_aa
TRBV11-3,20,.,.,TRBJ2-3,TGTGCCAGCAGCTTAGTTCGGGGAACGACGCCTGGTCAAGGGGGTGATACGCAGTATTTT,CASSLVRGTTPGQGGDTQYF
TRBV10-3,17,TRBD2,once,TRBJ2-5,TGTGCCATCAGTGAGTCGGGAAGCGGGGGAATCCAAGAGACCCAGTACTTC,CAISESGSGGIQETQYF
TRBV5-5,13,.,.,TRBJ1-4,TGTGCCAGCAGCGAACCAGGGGTTGAAAAACTGTTTTTT,CASSEPGVEKLFF
TRBV20-1,14,TRBD2,.,TRBJ2-4,TGCAGTGCTAGTAGCGGGGGGAGCAAAAACATTCAGTACTTC,CSASSGGSKNIQYF
TRBV19,15,TRBD1,.,TRBJ2-7,TGTGCCAGTAGTATCGGGCTGGGCAGGGGGCACGAGCAGTACTTC,CASSIGLGRGHEQYF
TRBV2,14,TRBD1,.,TRBJ1-6,TGTGCCAGCAGGGCGACAGGGGAGAATTCACCCCTCCACTTT,CASRATGENSPLHF
TRBV6-5,15,.,.,TRBJ1-2,TGTGCCAGCAGTTATAGGTACAGCCTCGGCTATGGCTACACCTTC,CASSYRYSLGYGYTF
TRBV5-1,17,TRBD2,once,TRBJ2-3,TGCGCCAGCAGCTGGACTAGCGGGGGGACTAGCACAGATACGCAGTATTTT,CASSWTSGGTSTDTQYF
TRBV9,16,TRBD2,.,TRBJ2-1,TGTGCCAGCAGCATTCTAGCGGGGGGTTCAAACAATGAGCAGTTCTTC,CASSILAGGSNNEQFF
TRBV18,13,.,.,TRBJ1-1,TGTGCCAGCTCACGAGGACAGCCCAGTGAAGCTTTCTTT,CASSRGQPSEAFF
TRBV5-1,14,TRBD1,.,TRBJ1-2,TGCGCCAGCAACCTGGGACAGAACAACTATGGCTACACCTTC,CASNLGQNNYGYTF
TRBV27,14,.,.,TRBJ1-1,TGTGCCAGCAGTTTAGGCCAGCGGAACACTGAAGCTTTCTTT,CASSLGQRNTEAFF
TRBV11-2,18,.,.,TRBJ1-6,TGTGCCAGCAGCCAATGGCGGGCGTCCAGCTCCTATAATTCACCCCTCCACTTT,CASSQWRASSSYNSPLHF
TRBV11-2,16,.,.,TRBJ1-1,TGTGCCAGCAGCCCCTGGCCGGCAGGGAAAGCTAATGAAGCTTTCTTT,CASSPWPAGKANEAFF
TRBV12-3/TRBV12-4,13,.,.,TRBJ2-5,TGTGCCAGCAGCCTGGACTTTCAAGGGACCCAGTACTTC,CASSLDFQGTQYF
TRBV5-1,14,TRBD1,.,TRBJ1-1,TGCGCCAGCAGCTTGGCAGGGGGCGCGAATGAAGCTTTCTTT,CASSLAGGANEAFF
TRBV5-8,14,TRBD1,.,TRBJ1-2,TGTGCCAGCAGCGCTCGGACAGGAAACTATGGCTACACCTTC,CASSARTGNYGYTF
TRBV6-5,13,TRBD1,.,TRBJ1-1,TGTGCCAGCAGTCCACAGGGGTCTCTAAGAGCTTTCTTT,CASSPQGSLRAFF
TRBV7-2,12,.,.,TRBJ2-5,TGTGCCAGCAGCTTAGATCGGGAGACCCAGTACTTC,CASSLDRETQYF
TRBV6-5,15,.,.,TRBJ1-4,TGTGCCAGCAGTTACTCTAAGGGAGACAATGAAAAACTGTTTTTT,CASSYSKGDNEKLFF
TRBV19,15,TRBD1,.,TRBJ2-1,TGTGCCAGTAGCCCTACGGGACAGGGAAGGAATGAGCAGTTCTTC,CASSPTGQGRNEQFF
TRBV19,18,.,.,TRBJ1-4,TGTGCCAGTAGCCGTGGGGGGGCGAAGAATTCTCGCGATGAAAAACTGTTTTTT,CASSRGGAKNSRDEKLFF
TRBV6-5,13,.,.,TRBJ1-2,TGTGCCAGCAGTTACGGGCCGCACTATGGCTACACCTTC,CASSYGPHYGYTF
TRBV4-3,16,.,.,TRBJ1-1,TGCGCCAGCAGCCAAGCCAACAGCCCAAAGAACACTGAAGCTTTCTTT,CASSQANSPKNTEAFF
TRBV10-3,18,TRBD1,.,TRBJ1-2,TGTGCCATCAGAAAGCAGGGGGCGCAGGAAGAGGTGTACGGTGGCTACACCTTC,CAIRKQGAQEEVYGGYTF
TRBV4-1,19,TRBD2,.,TRBJ2-2,TGCGCCAGCAGCCAAATCGGTTTAGCGGGGGGGCCGAACACCGGGGAGCTGTTTTTT,CASSQIGLAGGPNTGELFF
TRBV29-1,13,.,.,TRBJ1-1,TGCAGCTCGCGGGACTCCGCTCGAGGAGTAGCTTTCTTT,CSSRDSARGVAFF
TRBV5-6,14,.,.,TRBJ1-4,TGTGCCAGCAGTCGTAGGGGGGGTTATGAAAAACTGTTTTTT,CASSRRGGYEKLFF